This TCR beta chain was documented in a study of cytomegalovirus exposure and HLA in healthy donors. Study at large: A previous analysis identified approximately 110 million unique TCR beta sequences derived from about 180 million T cells.

PCR primers comprised 60 Vbeta and 13 Jbeta primers. The assay was immunoSEQ multiplex PCR, and TCRdb's table has in-frame clones only and misses some. The sample lists some 180,000 clones; about 70% were seen once. This CDR3 is 15 amino acids long. V dropped 4 bases and J dropped 3 bases, with 14 bases sitting between them. Germline V gives CDR1 SGDLS, CDR2 YYNGEE. The donors, nominally healthy at sampling, likely had unrecorded immune exposures. The specimen sequenced was PBMCs. The chain has TRBV9 and TRBJ1-3; maybe TRBD1 (6 bases). This receptor was identified in a woman aged 30 to 39 in good health and CMV-seronegative. This chain's CDR3 is CASSSGGGFGNTIYF. CDR3 in DNA: TGTGCCAGCAGCTCCGGGGGGGGCTTTGGAAACACCATATATTTT.